This T cell receptor (beta chain) derives from a study of T cell responses to AZD1222 COVID-19 vaccine. Germline CDR1 MNHEY, CDR2 SVGAGI. V was pared by 6 bases and J by 4 bases, with 3 bases of the junction left unmatched. This CDR3 is built from 13 residues. Clones were sequenced by immunoSEQ multiplex PCR, and TCRdb holds only the in-frame ones, with some missing. This table holds approximately 200,000 clones, roughly 94% found once. The chain joins TRBV6-5 to TRBJ2-7; 10 bases align to TRBD2. This receptor was obtained from an adult who received the MenACWY meningococcal vaccine as a control. The sequences come from peripheral blood, collected 28 days after the second dose of the MenACWY control vaccine. The DNA of the CDR3 is TGTGCCAGCAGGAGGACTAGCGGTTACGAGCAGTACTTC. It yields the protein CASRRTSGYEQYF.